This T cell receptor beta chain was sequenced during a study of blood T cell repertoires in COVID-19 (dated by TCRdb to the early 2020s). Study-level background: Collaborator samples came from the United States, Italy and Spain and covered acute and convalescent phases of COVID-19. Where available, HLA class I and class II types were taken from metadata supplied by the sample provider and were not determined by assay-based typing. The samples were drawn from two sources: the first 160 participants of the ongoing ImmuneRACE study, and 1,254 subjects contributed by 6 global collaborators. A freely available public database, intended as a resource for researchers studying the immune response to SARS-CoV-2, is where the repertoires were released. The dataset comprised deeply sampled blood TCRbeta repertoires from subjects exposed to, actively infected with, or recovered from COVID-19. Nearly every sample came with metadata listing a de-identified subject ID, COVID-19 status, age in years and sex. The prospective study material was composed of cDNA or gDNA derived from T cells, B-cell-depleted T cells, or PBMCs.

Comments on this clone: No cognate antigen has been identified for it. No qualities accompany the bases; no much larger clone lies one base away.

TCRbeta CDR3 regions were amplified from genomic DNA by means of the immunoSEQ Assay, a bias-controlled multiplex PCR. Processing in the source paper ran as follows. The number of nucleated cells in each sample was estimated from the amplification of reference gene primers within the assay. To quantify the absolute abundance of each unique TCRbeta CDR3 rearrangement, sequence reads were collapsed and filtered. For each sample, productive Simpson clonality was calculated as the square root of Simpson's diversity index across productive rearrangements. The table was pulled from immuneACCESS by TCRdb, which kept in-frame rearrangements only. Such tables lose some clones; where checked, under half of the loss comes from unresolved V genes, and the rest has no known cause. The V and J calls and the clone size are those of that table, but D and trimming were determined from the DNA. The sample data list around 340,000 clones, and around 86% of these were observed just once. The ten largest make up roughly 4.2% of the sample.

Participants in the prospective study were aged roughly 18 to 100 years, lived in about two dozen United States geographic areas, and enrolled through a virtual design. In the prospective study, participants were assigned to cohorts based on the clinical history participants reported in a screening survey and a study questionnaire. Each participant in the prospective study had whole blood, serum and a nasopharyngeal or oropharyngeal swab collected by mobile phlebotomists. Additional blood draws and questionnaires over an approximately two-month period could optionally be provided by prospective study participants. Before DNA extraction, prospective study blood samples were shipped either frozen or at room temperature. Here is what the overall study found, with its caveats: How much clinical and demographic metadata was included differed by source and by participant, and the metadata was provided uncurated.

V drops 2 bases and J drops 8 bases, leaving 10 bases in between. CDR1 LGHDT and CDR2 YNNKEL are derived from the germline V gene (reference sequence). The CDR3 measures 13 amino acids from cysteine to phenylalanine. Here the CDR3 DNA is all that survives: 39 bases in frame from base 1. This clonotype originated in a woman between 40 and 55 years old with acute COVID-19. The chain employs TRBV3-1 (or the pseudogene TRBV3-2) and TRBJ1-3, with the D gene not confidently named. Sample: PBMCs or T cells enriched from blood (not recorded which). The CDR3 in this case is CASSQRGRDTIYF. The nucleotide sequence reads TGTGCCAGCAGCCAACGTGGGAGGGACACCATATATTTT.